The TCR beta chain under discussion was sequenced for a study of early T cells in non-severe SARS-CoV-2 infection. Overall study context: Sequencing was performed on bulk RNA from unsorted whole blood, leaving chains unpaired.

Broader study findings: VDJdb matching favored anti-spike CD8 responses, missing private and CD4 specificities.

Many counts were recorded for this clonotype. What it binds is not known. TCRdb re-derived calls from the 5' RACE reads in MiXCR, one entry per CDR3 protein. The sample consists of some 30,000 distinct CDR3 sequences, around 4% of them appearing once. Sequenced input: whole blood. The receptor comes from an adult who was a healthcare worker with PCR-confirmed SARS-CoV-2 infection or an uninfected control (not recorded which).

CDR3 in DNA: TGCAGTGCTAGAGATAATCGCGGCTCCTACGAGCAGTACTTC. It specifies CSARDNRGSYEQYF. The chain combines TRBV20-1 with TRBJ2-7, with D unresolved. The V end was cut by 0 bases, the J end by 0 bases, with 9 bases between. CDR1 is DFQATT and CDR2 is SNEGSKA in the germline V gene (reference sequence). The CDR3 loop spans 14 amino acids.